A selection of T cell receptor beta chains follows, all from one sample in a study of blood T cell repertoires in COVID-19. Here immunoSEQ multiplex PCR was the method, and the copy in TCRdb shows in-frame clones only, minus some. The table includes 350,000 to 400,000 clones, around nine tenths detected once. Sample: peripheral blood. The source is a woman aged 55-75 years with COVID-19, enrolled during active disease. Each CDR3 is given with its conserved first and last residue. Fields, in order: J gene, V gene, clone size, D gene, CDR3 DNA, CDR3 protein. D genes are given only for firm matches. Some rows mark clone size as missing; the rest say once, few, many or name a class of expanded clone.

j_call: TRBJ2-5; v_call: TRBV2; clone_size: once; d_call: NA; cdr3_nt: TGTGCCAGCAGTGGACTAGGCGGAGAGACCCAGTACTTC; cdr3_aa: CASSGLGGETQYF
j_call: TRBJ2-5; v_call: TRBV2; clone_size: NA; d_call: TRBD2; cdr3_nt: TGTGCCAGCAGTGAAGCACTAAGGCGGGGGGGCTTGGACTTC; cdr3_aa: CASSEALRRGGLDF
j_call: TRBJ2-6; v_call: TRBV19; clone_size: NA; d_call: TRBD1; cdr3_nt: TGTGCCAGCAAACGGGACCGGGACAGTGCCGTCTTTGGGGCCAACGTCCTGACTTTC; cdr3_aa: CASKRDRDSAVFGANVLTF
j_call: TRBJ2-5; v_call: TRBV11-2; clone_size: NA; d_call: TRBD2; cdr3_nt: TGTGCCAGCAGCGTGAGCGGGGGCCAAGAGACCCAGTACTTC; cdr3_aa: CASSVSGGQETQYF
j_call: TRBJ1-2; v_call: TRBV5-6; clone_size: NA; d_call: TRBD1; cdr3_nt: TGTGCCAGCAGCCCGGACAGGGGCCACATATTCAACTATGGCTACACCTTC; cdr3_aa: CASSPDRGHIFNYGYTF
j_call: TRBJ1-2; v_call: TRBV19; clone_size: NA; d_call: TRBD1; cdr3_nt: TGTGCCAGTAGTACCACGGGACAGGGGACTTTTGACTATGGCTACACCTTC; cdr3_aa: CASSTTGQGTFDYGYTF
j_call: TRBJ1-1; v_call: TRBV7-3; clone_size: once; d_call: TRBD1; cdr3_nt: TGTGCCAGCAGGAAGGACAGGGTGACTGAAGCTTTCTTT; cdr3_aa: CASRKDRVTEAFF
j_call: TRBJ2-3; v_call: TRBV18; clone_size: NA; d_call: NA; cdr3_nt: TGTGCCAGCTCACCAGTAAATCCATCGGGGATGGGAGATACGCAGTATTTT; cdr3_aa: CASSPVNPSGMGDTQYF
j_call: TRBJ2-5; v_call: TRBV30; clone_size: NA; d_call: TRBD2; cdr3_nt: TGTGCCTGGAGTGTAGGCGGGGGGGCGGCAGAGACCCAGTACTTC; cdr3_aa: CAWSVGGGAAETQYF
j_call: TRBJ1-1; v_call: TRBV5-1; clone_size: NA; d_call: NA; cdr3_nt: TGCGCCAGCAGCTTGGTGGCGAGGGTATACAACACTGAAGCTTTCTTT; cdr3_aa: CASSLVARVYNTEAFF